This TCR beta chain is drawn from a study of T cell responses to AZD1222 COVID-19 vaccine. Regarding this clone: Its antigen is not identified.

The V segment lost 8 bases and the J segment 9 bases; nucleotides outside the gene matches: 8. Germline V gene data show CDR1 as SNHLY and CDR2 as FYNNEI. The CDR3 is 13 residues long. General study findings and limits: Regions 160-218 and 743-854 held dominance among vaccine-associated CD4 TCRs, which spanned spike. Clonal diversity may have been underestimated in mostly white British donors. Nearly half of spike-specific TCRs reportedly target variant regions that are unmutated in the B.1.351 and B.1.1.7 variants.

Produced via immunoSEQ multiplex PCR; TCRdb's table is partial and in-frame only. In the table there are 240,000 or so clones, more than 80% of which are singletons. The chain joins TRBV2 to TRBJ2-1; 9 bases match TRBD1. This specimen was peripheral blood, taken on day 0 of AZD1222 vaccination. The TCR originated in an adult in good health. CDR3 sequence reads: CASLKQGAGEQFF. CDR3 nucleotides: TGTGCCAGCTTAAAACAGGGGGCGGGTGAGCAGTTCTTC. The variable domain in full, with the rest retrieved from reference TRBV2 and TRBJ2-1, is EPEVTQTPSHQVTQMGQEVILRCVPISNHLYFYWYRQILGQKVEFLVSFYNNEISEKSEIFDDQFSVERPDGSNFTLKIRSTKLEDSAMYFCASLKQGAGEQFFGPGTRLTVL.